The 27 T cell receptor beta chains given below trace back to one sample, sequenced in a study of monozygotic twins with inflammatory bowel disease. Reprocessing the 5' RACE reads, TCRdb reports a single entry for every CDR3 protein and omits DNA. The table lists 88,000 or so distinct CDR3 sequences. The sequenced sample consisted of blood. These receptor sequences come from a human donor with ulcerative colitis or Crohn's disease, or a healthy co-twin of an affected twin (not recorded which).

The chain combines TRBV5-1 with TRBJ2-3. The germline V gene encodes CDR1 SGHRS and CDR2 YFSETQ. The CDR3 spans 15 residues. The CDR3 sequence: CASSLDVRGTDTQYF.

The V call is TRBV12-3 or TRBV12-4, the J call TRBJ2-7; TCRdb calls TRBD2, which cannot be checked without DNA. CDR3 length equals 14 residues. The CDR3: CASTPEETSWGQYF.

The rearrangement links TRBV7-2 to TRBJ1-6. Per germline, CDR1 SGHTA and CDR2 FQGNSA. CDR3 length: 14 amino acids. The chain's CDR3 is CASSSNPRNSPLHF.

V is TRBV15 and J is TRBJ2-3. CDR1 is LNHNV, CDR2 YYDKDF, per germline (reference sequence). This CDR3 has 16 residues. This chain's CDR3 is CATSRAGWDYTDTQYF. The whole variable domain, remainder taken from reference TRBV15 and TRBJ2-3, is DAMVIQNPRYQVTQFGKPVTLSCSQTLNHNVMYWYQQKSSQAPKLLFHYYDKDFNNEADTPDNFQSRRPNTSFCFLDIRSPGLGDTAMYLCATSRAGWDYTDTQYFGPGTRLTVL.

The rearrangement uses TRBV12-3 or TRBV12-4 and TRBJ2-5; there is no DNA to check the TCRdb D call of TRBD2. This CDR3 region has 15 residues. The chain's CDR3 is CASSSGGAGGETQYF.

The V call is TRBV5-1, the J call TRBJ2-1; there is no DNA to check the TCRdb D call of TRBD1. Germline V lookup: CDR1 SGHRS, CDR2 YFSETQ. This CDR3 spans 15 amino acids. CDR3 amino acids: CASSLIPGGINEQFF.

This sequence joins TRBV6-1 and TRBJ2-5. The CDR3 has 13 amino acids. Germline V gives CDR1 MNHNS, CDR2 SASEGT. The CDR3 reads CASSIGSQETQYF.

The rearrangement joins TRBV5-1 to TRBJ1-1; TCRdb's assignment of TRBD1 cannot be checked, as there is no DNA. Germline CDR1 is SGHRS and CDR2 is YFSETQ. CDR3 length: 15 residues. The CDR3: CASSPPQGRGTEAFF.

The chain uses TRBV5-1 and TRBJ2-7; TCRdb lists TRBD1, though no DNA is available to test this call. From germline, CDR1 is SGHRS and CDR2 YFSETQ. This CDR3 is built from 16 residues. CDR3 sequence: CASSLVGRGPSYEQYF.

The chain's CDR3 is CSAHPGGGNTIYF. J is TRBJ1-3 and V is TRBV20-1; the D gene TCRdb calls, TRBD1, cannot be checked with no DNA. Germline CDR1 and CDR2: DFQATT and SNEGSKA (reference sequence). The CDR3 has 13 residues.

The chain is built from TRBV5-1 and TRBJ2-5; TCRdb reports TRBD2, a call that lacks DNA to check it against. The CDR3 contains 16 residues. CDR1 and CDR2 (germline): SGHRS, YFSETQ. The CDR3: CASSLGLAGRQETQYF.

This chain connects TRBV21-1 to TRBJ1-6; absent DNA, TCRdb's TRBD1 call cannot be checked. TRBV21-1 is shown as a pseudogene. The CDR3 is 15 amino acids. CDR3 loop: CASSSQGGVISPLHF.

The CDR3 region is CASSLGGYPTVNYGYTF. This rearrangement joins TRBV6-5 to TRBJ1-2; TCRdb gives TRBD1 as the D gene, but with no DNA this cannot be confirmed. The CDR3 contains 17 residues. Looked up from germline, CDR1 is MNHEY and CDR2 is SVGAGI.

This chain links TRBV20-1 with TRBJ2-5; as DNA is missing, the TRBD2 call by TCRdb cannot be tested. Per germline, CDR1 DFQATT and CDR2 SNEGSKA (reference sequence). This CDR3 has 14 residues. CDR3 amino acids: CSARGASEEETQYF.

CDR3 sequence reads: CSARLSPGHPRATQYF. The chain recombines TRBV20-1 with TRBJ2-5; TCRdb's D call, TRBD2, is unchecked because there is no DNA. CDR3 length: 16 residues. CDR1 is DFQATT, CDR2 SNEGSKA, per germline (reference sequence).

The chain links TRBV20-1 to TRBJ2-7; TCRdb selects TRBD1, and the lack of DNA leaves this call unchecked. The CDR3 has 14 amino acids. Germline CDR1 is DFQATT and CDR2 is SNEGSKA (reference sequence). The chain's CDR3 is CSVKTPGPPYEQYF.

This chain uses TRBV7-2 with TRBJ1-2; lacking DNA, the TRBD1 call made by TCRdb goes unchecked. Germline V gene sequence: CDR1 SGHTA, CDR2 FQGNSA. The CDR3 extends over 14 amino acids. The CDR3 spells CASSPTYRTDYYNF.

The gene calls are TRBV5-1 and TRBJ2-1; TCRdb names TRBD1, which stays unverified in the absence of DNA. Germline lookup yields CDR1 SGHRS and CDR2 YFSETQ. The length of the CDR3 is 12 residues. The CDR3 here is CASSEQGRGQFF.

J is TRBJ2-3 and V is TRBV11-1; TCRdb's assignment of TRBD1 cannot be checked, as there is no DNA. This CDR3 is 19 amino acids long. The germline V gene encodes CDR1 SGHAT and CDR2 FQDESV (reference sequence). CDR3 protein: CASSPIGRGSLVLTDTQYF. The full variable domain, its missing parts supplied by reference TRBV11-1 and TRBJ2-3, is EAEVAQSPRYKITEKSQAVAFWCDPISGHATLYWYRQILGQGPELLVQFQDESVVDDSQLPKDRFSAERLKGVDSTLKIQPAELGDSAMYLCASSPIGRGSLVLTDTQYFGPGTRLTVL.

This chain uses TRBV4-1 with TRBJ2-1; TCRdb designates TRBD2, a call that cannot be tested without DNA. The CDR3 is 16 residues long. Germline-derived CDR1 and CDR2 are MGHRA and YSYEKL. The CDR3 reads CASSRDSYDSYNEQFF.

The chain has TRBV6-1 and TRBJ2-1; the TCRdb call, TRBD2, lacks DNA for checking. CDR3 length: 16 amino acids. Germline V gene lookup returns CDR1 MNHNS and CDR2 SASEGT. The CDR3 loop is CASRSGLSRRNNEQFF.

The rearrangement uses TRBV7-8 and TRBJ1-5. The CDR3 length is 14 residues. The V gene's germline CDR1 is SGHVS and CDR2 FQNEAQ. The CDR3 loop is CASSFAQGGQPQHF.

This CDR3 is CASRSAGASRDTQYF. The genes are TRBV27 and TRBJ2-3; the TRBD1 assignment by TCRdb is unverifiable without DNA. This CDR3 comprises 15 residues. Germline-derived CDR1 and CDR2 are MNHEY and SMNVEV (reference sequence).

The V and J genes are TRBV20-1 and TRBJ1-5. Germline lookup yields CDR1 DFQATT and CDR2 SNEGSKA (reference sequence). The CDR3 is 13 residues long. This CDR3 is CSVVSDPYQPQHF.

The gene calls are TRBV5-5 and TRBJ1-1; TCRdb picks TRBD1, but there is no DNA to check that call. The CDR3 contains 15 residues. Germline lookup yields CDR1 SGHKS and CDR2 YYEKEE (reference sequence). The CDR3 here is CASGFSRQGDTEAFF.

This clonotype is called medium-sized (0.01 to 0.1%) based on its frequency. The chain employs TRBV5-1 and TRBJ2-2; TCRdb's assignment of TRBD1 cannot be checked, as there is no DNA. From germline, CDR1 is SGHRS and CDR2 YFSETQ. CDR3 size: 15 residues. The CDR3 loop reads CASSLEGTNTGELFF.

This chain connects TRBV6-1 to TRBJ2-7; as DNA is missing, the TRBD2 call by TCRdb cannot be tested. Germline V gene sequence: CDR1 MNHNS, CDR2 SASEGT. This CDR3 comprises 14 residues. This chain's CDR3 is CASSPLQGPYEQYF.